These 19 T cell receptor beta chains came from one sample sequenced in a study of identical twins. TCRdb passed the 5' RACE reads through MiXCR, listing each CDR3 protein once. The table shows around 550,000 distinct CDR3 sequences, with 13% to 15% occurring only once. The sample also formed part of further work on yellow fever vaccine responses in identical twins.

Input material: CD4+ T cells sorted from blood. The receptors originated from a woman aged 18 to 35 in good health.

The table lists this clonotype with a few counts. V and J are TRBV7-6 and TRBJ2-5, with D perhaps TRBD2 (6 bases). The CDR3 has 15 residues. The germline CDR1 and CDR2 sequences are SGHVS and FNYEAQ. The V end lost 3 bases, the J end lost 5 bases, and 16 bases lay between the germline ends. For the CDR3, the DNA is TGTGCCAGCAGCTTGGGGAGCGGGCTCCGTGAGACCCAGTACTTC. Its protein is CASSLGSGLRETQYF.

This chain connects TRBV7-9 to TRBJ2-5; D is perhaps TRBD1 (5 bases). V lost 5 bases and J lost 5, with 9 bases in between. Germline loops: CDR1 SEHNR, CDR2 FQNEAQ (reference sequence). The CDR3 spans 12 residues. The CDR3 is CASSSRQETQYF. CDR3 in DNA: TGTGCCAGCAGCAGCCGACAGGAGACCCAGTACTTC.

In its sample, this clonotype was seen a few times. This sequence joins TRBV6-1 and TRBJ2-4; maybe TRBD2 (6 bases). CDR1 is MNHNS, CDR2 SASEGT, per germline. V lost 5 bases and J 9 bases, leaving 11 bases between the germline ends. The CDR3 spans 12 residues. The CDR3 loop reads CASSLETSIQYF. The CDR3 nucleotides are TGTGCCAGCAGTCTTGAGACTAGCATTCAGTACTTC.

The CDR3 loop reads CASTWRREDQPQHF. CDR3 nucleotide sequence: TGTGCCAGCACTTGGCGGAGGGAAGATCAGCCCCAGCATTTT. The V and J genes are TRBV6-5 and TRBJ1-5; D not certain. The ends were cut back, 7 bases at V and 5 bases at J, with 15 bases in the middle. Per the germline V gene, CDR1 is MNHEY and CDR2 is SVGAGI. This CDR3 spans 14 amino acids.

This clonotype turned up a few times. The V gene is TRBV15, the J gene TRBJ2-1; D uncertain. The V gene's germline CDR1 is LNHNV and CDR2 YYDKDF (reference sequence). Trimming took 1 base from V and 6 from J, leaving 10 bases between them. The CDR3 spans 14 residues. In DNA form, the CDR3 reads TGTGCCACCAGCAGAGCAATGGCAACCAATGAGCAGTTCTTC. Translating gives CATSRAMATNEQFF.

This clonotype showed up just a few times. The chain is built from TRBV3-1 and TRBJ2-2; the match to TRBD1 covers 9 bases. V was clipped by 8 bases and J by 4 bases; unmatched bases: 2. Germline V gene sequence: CDR1 LGHDT, CDR2 YNNKEL (reference sequence). There are 13 residues in the CDR3. CDR3 residues: CASGQGRTGELFF. CDR3 nucleotide sequence: TGTGCCAGCGGACAGGGGCGCACCGGGGAGCTGTTTTTT.

The V call is TRBV10-3, the J call TRBJ2-1; possibly TRBD1 for D (7 bases). Germline V CDR1 and CDR2: ENHRY, SYGVKD. The CDR3 totals 15 residues. Trimming took 6 bases from V and 0 from J, leaving 12 bases between them. CDR3 nucleotide sequence: TGTGCCATCAGGGGGGGACAGATCTCCTACAATGAGCAGTTCTTC. Translation: CAIRGGQISYNEQFF.

V gene TRBV10-3 combines with J gene TRBJ2-5; D assignment may be TRBD1 or TRBD2 (6 bases each). The V end was cut by 8 bases, the J end by 0 bases, with 10 bases between. In germline, CDR1 is ENHRY, CDR2 SYGVKD. The CDR3 is made up of 13 amino acids. The CDR3 here is CAIGGPYQETQYF. For the CDR3, the DNA is TGTGCCATCGGGGGGCCCTACCAAGAGACCCAGTACTTC.

This clonotype was recorded only once. V gene TRBV20-1 combines with J gene TRBJ1-5; D possibly corresponds to TRBD1 (6 bases). The CDR3 is 13 residues long. Per germline, CDR1 DFQATT and CDR2 SNEGSKA (reference sequence). V lost 3 bases, J lost 5 bases, and 11 bases lay in between. CDR3 nucleotides: TGCAGTGCTAGCTTGTCAGGGGATCAGCCCCAGCATTTT. It codes for CSASLSGDQPQHF.

V and J are TRBV4-1 and TRBJ2-5; D remains ambiguous. V lost 0 bases to trimming and J lost 4 bases, with 12 bases between them. This CDR3 spans 15 amino acids. Germline CDR1 is MGHRA and CDR2 is YSYEKL. This CDR3 reads CASSQEAGPAETQYF. The CDR3 region has the DNA TGCGCCAGCAGCCAAGAAGCCGGCCCGGCAGAGACCCAGTACTTC.

This clonotype was counted only a few times. The V call is TRBV3-1, the J call TRBJ2-1, with 12 positions matching TRBD2. Per the germline V gene, CDR1 is LGHDT and CDR2 is YNNKEL (reference sequence). The V segment lost 4 bases and the J segment 6 bases; nucleotides outside the gene matches: 13. The CDR3 has 18 residues. The CDR3 protein is CASSRGRRILAGGNEQFF. The CDR3 DNA is TGTGCCAGCAGCCGAGGCCGGCGAATACTAGCGGGAGGCAATGAGCAGTTCTTC.

The chain links TRBV5-1 to TRBJ2-1; D is perhaps TRBD1 or TRBD2 (5 bases each). Trimming stripped 1 base from V and 0 bases from J, with 14 bases between. CDR1 is SGHRS, CDR2 YFSETQ, per germline. This CDR3 contains 17 residues. CDR3 sequence (DNA): TGCGCCAGCAGCTTGAGTGGGACGCCCGACTCCTACAATGAGCAGTTCTTC. Its translation: CASSLSGTPDSYNEQFF.

The V call is TRBV7-8, the J call TRBJ1-1, with 7 bases aligning to TRBD1. The germline gives CDR1 SGHVS, CDR2 FQNEAQ. V was pared by 3 bases and J by 4 bases, with 5 bases of the junction left unmatched. The CDR3 spans 14 residues. As DNA, the CDR3 is TGTGCCAGCAGCTTTGAGGCAGGGGGCACTGAAGCTTTCTTT. Protein: CASSFEAGGTEAFF.

This chain joins TRBV10-2 and TRBJ2-1; 7 bases align to TRBD1. The V gene end was trimmed by 5 bases and the J gene end by 7 bases; junction bases not matched to a gene: 11. The CDR3 has 15 residues. Germline-derived CDR1 and CDR2 are WSHSY and SAAADI. The chain's CDR3 is CASSPQGGSWNEQFF. The DNA of the CDR3 is TGCGCCAGCAGTCCTCAAGGGGGCAGTTGGAATGAGCAGTTCTTC.

This clonotype showed up just a few times. This chain joins TRBV6-5 and TRBJ1-6; 8 positions match TRBD1. Germline loops: CDR1 MNHEY, CDR2 SVGAGI. The J segment lost 6 bases and the V segment lost 3 bases, leaving 1 base of the junction unmatched. This CDR3 region has 14 residues. The CDR3 reads CASSYQGANSPLHF. CDR3 in DNA: TGTGCCAGCAGTTATCAGGGGGCTAATTCACCCCTCCACTTT.

This clonotype was recorded a few times. J is TRBJ2-2 and V is TRBV29-1; 7 bases are shared with TRBD2. With 4 bases clipped from V and 1 base from J, the junction kept 6 bases outside the gene matches. The CDR3 length is 15 residues. Germline values: CDR1 SQVTM, CDR2 ANQGSEA. The CDR3 region is CSVVGWGGNTGELFF. The DNA of the CDR3 is TGCAGCGTTGTTGGTTGGGGGGGGAACACCGGGGAGCTGTTTTTT.

This clonotype appeared a few times. The CDR3 loop is CASSQGGLAESSYNEQFF. DNA for the CDR3: TGTGCCAGCAGCCAAGGGGGACTAGCGGAGAGCTCCTACAATGAGCAGTTCTTC. The chain couples TRBV4-2 to TRBJ2-1, with 11 bases aligning to TRBD2. The germline gives CDR1 LGHNA, CDR2 YNFKEQ. The CDR3 consists of 18 residues. The J segment lost 0 bases and the V segment lost 1 base, leaving 5 bases of the junction unmatched.

This chain links TRBV27 with TRBJ1-2; D uncertain. The ends were cut back, 6 bases at V and 7 bases at J, with 21 bases in the middle. In germline, CDR1 is MNHEY, CDR2 SMNVEV (reference sequence). This CDR3 is 15 amino acids long. The CDR3 sequence: CASSPSGTVAAGYTF. CDR3 in DNA: TGTGCCAGCAGCCCATCAGGAACCGTTGCTGCTGGCTACACCTTC.

This clonotype was recorded at least ten times. The genes are TRBV6-6 and TRBJ1-4; a weak D match, TRBD1 (5 bases). The ends were cut back, 2 bases at V and 7 bases at J, with 5 bases in the middle. The CDR3 covers 12 residues. CDR1 MNHNY and CDR2 SVGAGI come from the germline V gene (reference sequence). The CDR3 bases are TGTGCCAGCAGTTACGGGGCTGAAAAACTGTTTTTT. The encoded protein is CASSYGAEKLFF.